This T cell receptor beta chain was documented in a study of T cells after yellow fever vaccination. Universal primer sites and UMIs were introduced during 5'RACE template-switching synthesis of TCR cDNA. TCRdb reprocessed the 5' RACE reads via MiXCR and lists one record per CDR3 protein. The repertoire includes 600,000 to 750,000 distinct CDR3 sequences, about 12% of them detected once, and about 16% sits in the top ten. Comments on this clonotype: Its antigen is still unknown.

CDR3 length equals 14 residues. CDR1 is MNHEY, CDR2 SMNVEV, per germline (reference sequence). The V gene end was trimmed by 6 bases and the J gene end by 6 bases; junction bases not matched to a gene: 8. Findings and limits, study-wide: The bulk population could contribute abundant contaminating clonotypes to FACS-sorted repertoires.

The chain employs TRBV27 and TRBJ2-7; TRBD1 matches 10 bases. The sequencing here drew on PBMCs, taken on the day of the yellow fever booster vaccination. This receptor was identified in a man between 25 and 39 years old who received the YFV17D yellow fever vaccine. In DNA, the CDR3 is TGTGCCAGCAGGCTGGGACAGGGGCCAGGCGAGCAGTACTTC. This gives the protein CASRLGQGPGEQYF.